A single sample is the source of the 20 T cell receptor beta chains below, sequenced in a study of CD8 T cells in Susac syndrome. RNA, at about 0.45 to 1 ug, was reverse transcribed with random hexamers. TCRdb re-derived calls from the immunoSEQ multiplex PCR reads in MiXCR, one entry per CDR3 protein. The sample gives about 120,000 distinct CDR3 sequences, around 94% of which show up once; about 0.28% is in the top ten. Sequencing used CD8+ T cells from PBMCs. The source is a human donor with Susac syndrome.

The rearrangement joins TRBV4-3 to TRBJ1-1; D gene uncertain. This CDR3 comprises 16 residues. CDR1 is LGHNA and CDR2 is YSLEER in the germline V gene. Trimming removed 1 base from V and 4 bases from J, with 16 bases in between. CDR3 loop: CASSQVEGSRGTEAFF. CDR3 DNA sequence: TGCGCCAGCAGCCAAGTGGAAGGGTCCAGAGGCACTGAAGCTTTCTTT.

This chain connects TRBV4-3 to TRBJ2-7, with D perhaps TRBD2 (6 bases). The germline CDR1 and CDR2 sequences are LGHNA and YSLEER. CDR3 length: 13 amino acids. The V end lost 0 bases, the J end lost 4 bases, and 7 bases lay between the germline ends. The CDR3 DNA sequence: TGCGCCAGCAGCCAAGACGGGGGTTACGAGCAGTACTTC. As protein: CASSQDGGYEQYF.

This chain uses TRBV3-1 with TRBJ2-3; TRBD1 is a possible D gene (6 bases). Germline V gene data show CDR1 as LGHDT and CDR2 as YNNKEL (reference sequence). The V and J ends lost 1 base and 2 bases respectively, with 10 bases between them. CDR3 length equals 15 residues. This CDR3 is CASSQVGQITDTQYF. In nucleotides, the CDR3 is TGTGCCAGCAGCCAAGTAGGACAGATCACAGATACGCAGTATTTT.

The CDR3 nucleotides are TGCGCCAGCAGCCTCGAGGCCTCATCAGATACGCAGTATTTT. The encoded protein is CASSLEASSDTQYF. The chain links TRBV4-3 to TRBJ2-3; D ambiguous. V lost 4 bases and J lost 4, with 12 bases in between. The CDR3 runs 14 residues. CDR1 LGHNA and CDR2 YSLEER come from the germline V gene.

The chain uses TRBV30 and TRBJ2-7; D could derive from TRBD1 or TRBD2 (5 bases each). The CDR3 is made up of 15 amino acids. V was cut by 0 bases and J by 2 bases, with 14 bases left in between. The germline V gene has CDR1 GTSNPN and CDR2 SVGIG (reference sequence). CDR3 sequence: CAWSVREGRTYEQYF. For the CDR3, the DNA is TGTGCCTGGAGTGTCCGAGAGGGGAGAACCTACGAGCAGTACTTC.

The chain has TRBV25-1 and TRBJ2-5; D is ambiguous. Germline assignment: CDR1 MGHDK and CDR2 SYGVNS. This CDR3 has 11 amino acids. V was clipped by 6 bases and J by 5 bases, with 7 bases between them. CDR3 sequence reads: CASSDSETQYF. In nucleotides, the CDR3 is TGTGCCAGCAGCGACTCCGAGACCCAGTACTTC.

V and J are TRBV4-1 and TRBJ2-7; TRBD2 agrees at 8 bases. The CDR3 runs 16 residues. Germline CDR1 MGHRA, CDR2 YSYEKL. Trimming cost V 4 bases and J 2 bases; bases outside gene matches: 10. The CDR3 sequence: CASSPPPRGDAYEQYF. The DNA for the CDR3 is TGCGCCAGCAGCCCCCCTCCGCGGGGGGACGCCTACGAGCAGTACTTC.

The rearrangement links TRBV29-1 to TRBJ2-2; 11 bases map to TRBD2. This CDR3 is built from 16 residues. With V trimmed by 4 bases and J by 0 bases, 4 bases remained unmatched. Germline CDR1 and CDR2: SQVTM and ANQGSEA. This CDR3 reads CSVVPSGGPNTGELFF. In DNA, the CDR3 is TGCAGCGTTGTCCCTAGCGGGGGGCCGAACACCGGGGAGCTGTTTTTT.

This chain connects TRBV11-2 to TRBJ2-5, with unresolved D. Germline loops: CDR1 SGHAT, CDR2 FQNNGV. With 1 base removed from V and 4 bases from J, the gap between germline ends came to 16 bases. The CDR3 has 16 amino acids. This CDR3 is CASSLGKIGSPETQYF. The CDR3 DNA is TGTGCCAGCAGCTTAGGAAAAATCGGATCCCCAGAGACCCAGTACTTC.

The rearrangement uses TRBV6-2 or TRBV6-3 and TRBJ2-5; either TRBD1 or TRBD2 may supply D (6 bases each). The V gene lost 3 bases and the J gene lost 5 bases, with 16 bases spanning the gap. CDR3 length: 15 residues. CDR1 MNHEY and CDR2 SVGEGT come from the germline V gene. The CDR3 region is CASSYSGGRGETQYF. The CDR3 coding sequence is TGTGCCAGCAGTTATTCCGGGGGCCGAGGGGAGACCCAGTACTTC.

The V and J genes are TRBV29-1 and TRBJ1-2, with D hard to call. The CDR3 length is 12 residues. CDR1 is SQVTM and CDR2 is ANQGSEA in the germline V gene. The V and J ends lost 6 bases and 8 bases respectively, with 16 bases between them. CDR3 sequence (DNA): TGCAGCGTCCCGGGCCTGGTGGGCGGCTACACCTTC. The encoded protein is CSVPGLVGGYTF.

This chain's CDR3 is CSVVGTGPSQPQHF. In DNA, the CDR3 is TGCAGCGTTGTGGGGACAGGGCCCAGTCAGCCCCAGCATTTT. V and J are TRBV29-1 and TRBJ1-5; 9 bases fit TRBD1. After removal of 4 bases from V and 6 bases from J, the junction contained 7 bases not matched to a gene. This CDR3 has 14 amino acids. CDR1 is SQVTM, CDR2 ANQGSEA, per germline.

The chain joins TRBV20-1 to TRBJ1-5; D gene unclear. CDR3 length: 15 residues. Germline V gene data show CDR1 as DFQATT and CDR2 as SNEGSKA (reference sequence). V shed 3 bases and J shed 2 bases, with 14 bases lying between them. CDR3 sequence (DNA): TGCAGTGCTAGTAAGAGCTGGGATGGCAATCAGCCCCAGCATTTT. This translates into CSASKSWDGNQPQHF.

This clonotype was seen a single time. J is TRBJ2-4 and V is TRBV3-1, with no clear D. The V gene lost 10 bases and the J gene lost 0 bases, with 19 bases spanning the gap. The CDR3 runs 16 residues. The germline CDR1 and CDR2 sequences are LGHDT and YNNKEL (reference sequence). DNA for the CDR3: TGTGCCACCACGGTGGGATCAGGATCAGCCAAAAACATTCAGTACTTC. As protein: CATTVGSGSAKNIQYF. The variable domain in full, with the rest retrieved from reference TRBV3-1 and TRBJ2-4, is DTAVSQTPKYLVTQMGNDKSIKCEQNLGHDTMYWYKQDSKKFLKIMFSYNNKELIINETVPNRFSPKSPDKAHLNLHINSLELGDSAVYFCATTVGSGSAKNIQYFGAGTRLSVL.

The genes are TRBV29-1 and TRBJ2-3, with 16 bases identical to TRBD2. This CDR3 spans 17 amino acids. Germline V lookup: CDR1 SQVTM, CDR2 ANQGSEA. V lost 0 bases, J lost 6 bases, and 6 bases stayed unmatched. Here the CDR3 reads CSVEDPGLAGGPDTQYF. The CDR3 region has the DNA TGCAGCGTTGAAGATCCGGGACTAGCGGGGGGGCCGGATACGCAGTATTTT.

The chain carries TRBV29-1 and TRBJ2-1, with 7 bases that match TRBD1. This CDR3 has 14 amino acids. V shed 8 bases and J 4 bases; nucleotides not matched to a gene: 11. Germline V lookup: CDR1 SQVTM, CDR2 ANQGSEA. The CDR3 nucleotides read TGCAGCTCCTGGGACAGCAATGGGTACAATGAGCAGTTCTTC. Protein: CSSWDSNGYNEQFF.

CDR3 nucleotide sequence: TGCGCCAGCAGCTTGGAGGGACAGCTTAGCACAGATACGCAGTATTTT. Its translation: CASSLEGQLSTDTQYF. The rearrangement joins TRBV5-1 to TRBJ2-3; 7 bases line up with TRBD1. The length of the CDR3 is 16 residues. Germline CDR1 reads SGHRS; CDR2 reads YFSETQ. With 0 bases clipped from V and 0 bases from J, the junction kept 4 bases outside the gene matches. The whole variable domain, filled in from reference TRBV5-1 and TRBJ2-3, reads KAGVTQTPRYLIKTRGQQVTLSCSPISGHRSVSWYQQTPGQGLQFLFEYFSETQRNKGNFPGRFSGRQFSNSRSEMNVSTLELGDSALYLCASSLEGQLSTDTQYFGPGTRLTVL.

CDR3 in amino acids: CASSLLTGIYYGYTF. DNA of the CDR3: TGTGCCAGCAGCTTGCTCACAGGGATCTACTATGGCTACACCTTC. The chain recombines TRBV5-6 with TRBJ1-2, with a weak D call TRBD1 (6 bases). V was pared by 1 base and J by 3 bases, with 13 bases between. The CDR3 has 15 amino acids. Germline CDR1 SGHDT, CDR2 YYEEEE.

The chain links TRBV9 to TRBJ2-1, with D tentatively TRBD2 (5 bases). Germline V lookup: CDR1 SGDLS, CDR2 YYNGEE. V gave up 4 bases and J gave up 2 bases, with 19 bases separating them. The CDR3 has 17 amino acids. The CDR3 loop reads CASSTRERVEAYNEQFF. CDR3 DNA: TGTGCCAGCAGCACTCGCGAGAGGGTAGAGGCCTACAATGAGCAGTTCTTC.

The rearrangement joins TRBV2 to TRBJ2-1, with 7 bases fitting TRBD2. J lost 1 base, V lost 3 bases, and 3 bases had no gene match. The CDR3 has 15 amino acids. CDR1 is SNHLY and CDR2 is FYNNEI in the germline V gene. The CDR3 DNA reads as TGTGCCAGCAGTGACCGGGGGGATTCCTACAATGAGCAGTTCTTC. It codes for CASSDRGDSYNEQFF. The variable domain in full, completed from reference TRBV2 and TRBJ2-1, reads EPEVTQTPSHQVTQMGQEVILRCVPISNHLYFYWYRQILGQKVEFLVSFYNNEISEKSEIFDDQFSVERPDGSNFTLKIRSTKLEDSAMYFCASSDRGDSYNEQFFGPGTRLTVL.